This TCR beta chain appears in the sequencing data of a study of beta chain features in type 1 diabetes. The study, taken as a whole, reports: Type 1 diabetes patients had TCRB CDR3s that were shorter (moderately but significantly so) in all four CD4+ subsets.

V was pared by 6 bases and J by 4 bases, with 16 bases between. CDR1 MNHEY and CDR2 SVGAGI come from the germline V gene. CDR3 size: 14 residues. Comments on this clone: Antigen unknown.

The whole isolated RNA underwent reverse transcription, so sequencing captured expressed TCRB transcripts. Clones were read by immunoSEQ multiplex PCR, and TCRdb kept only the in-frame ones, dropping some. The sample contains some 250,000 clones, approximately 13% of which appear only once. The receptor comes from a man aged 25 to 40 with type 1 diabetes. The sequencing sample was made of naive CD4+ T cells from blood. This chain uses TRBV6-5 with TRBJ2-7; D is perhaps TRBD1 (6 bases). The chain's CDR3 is CASSDGRGQYEQYF. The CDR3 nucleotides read TGTGCCAGCAGCGACGGCAGGGGCCAATACGAGCAGTACTTC.